The sequence of this T cell receptor beta chain was determined in a study of T-cell reconstitution after alpha-beta-depleted transplantation in children. V lost 3 bases to trimming and J lost 2 bases; unmatched junction nucleotides: 10. Germline-derived CDR1 and CDR2 are DFQATT and SNEGSKA (reference sequence). The CDR3 consists of 16 residues. Notes on the study in general: For some patients, TCRbeta diversity was high at day 60 because of recipient T cells and thymic progenitors that survived.

Worth noting for this clonotype: What it recognizes is unknown.

The authors prepared the TCRbeta library with unique molecular identifiers. Via MiXCR, TCRdb re-called the PCR reads, giving one row per CDR3 protein. The profile shows about 980,000 distinct CDR3 sequences, less than 30% of them singletons. This TCR came from a boy in the first two years of life who had a stem cell transplant for SCID, so the T cells may come from the graft donor. The V call is TRBV20-1, the J call TRBJ2-7; TRBD2 matches at 10 bases. The sample was PBMCs, mostly from graft donor cells, taken 360 days after TCRalphabeta/CD19-depleted stem cell transplant. This CDR3 reads CSARISGGLWTYEQYF. The DNA for the CDR3 is TGCAGTGCTAGGATTAGCGGGGGGTTATGGACCTACGAGCAGTACTTC.